This T cell receptor (beta chain) was captured in a study of T cells after yellow fever vaccination. The study, taken as a whole, reports: Subsequent to the booster, the majority of primary-vaccination clones reappeared (less than 97% CD4, 85% to 90% CD8). Sorted repertoires could include abundant contaminating clonotypes from bulk cells.

Making TCR cDNA involved 5'RACE template switching, which added UMIs and a universal primer site. Using its own MiXCR run on the 5' RACE reads, TCRdb lists one record per CDR3 protein. The table shows 350,000 or so distinct CDR3 sequences, with approximately 8% occurring only once. This clonotype has only a few counts. The antigen remains undetermined. The CDR3 consists of 14 residues. Germline V gives CDR1 SGHTA, CDR2 FQGNSA. V was pared by 7 bases and J by 6 bases, with 19 bases between. This chain joins TRBV7-2 and TRBJ2-7, with D unresolved. The material sequenced was PBMCs, taken 35 to 50 days after the first yellow fever vaccination. The TCR sequence derives from a man between 18 and 35 years old who received the YFV17D yellow fever vaccine. The CDR3 sequence: CASTPWQASIEQYF. The CDR3 DNA reads TGTGCCAGCACCCCGTGGCAGGCCTCCATCGAGCAGTACTTC.